This TCR beta chain is from a study of blood T cell repertoires in COVID-19. Using immunoSEQ multiplex PCR, the repertoire was profiled, and TCRdb retains in-frame clones only, with some absent. The sample lists around 250,000 clones; more than 70% were seen once. Trimming pared 5 bases from V and 0 bases from J, leaving 14 bases between. The CDR3 totals 15 residues. CDR1 and CDR2 from the germline V gene are SGHRS and YFSETQ. The chain uses TRBV5-1 and TRBJ1-2; possible D gene TRBD1, 5 bases. This receptor was taken from a woman in her late teens or twenties with acute or convalescent COVID-19. The sample was peripheral blood. DNA for the CDR3: TGCGCCAGCAGACGAAATGACAGCCCTAACTATGGCTACACCTTC. Translation gives CASRRNDSPNYGYTF.